A selection of T cell receptor beta chains follows, all from one sample in a study of vaccination and CD4 T cells after COVID-19. MiXCR, run by TCRdb on the PCR reads, gives a single entry per CDR3 protein. The sample consists of 11,000 to 15,000 distinct CDR3 sequences, less than 80% of them appearing once. The sequenced sample was CD4+ T cells from blood, obtained after SARS-CoV-2 vaccination. These receptors originate from a human donor who had recovered from COVID-19. Both conserved end residues are part of each CDR3. Each record gives: clone size, V gene, J gene, D gene, CDR3 DNA, CDR3 protein. D genes are given only for firm matches. Part of the rows lack a size; the others show once, few, many or a class for expanded clones.

abundance: -
v_gene: TRBV5-8
j_gene: TRBJ2-7
d_gene: -
CDR3nt: TGTGCCAGCCAGGGTCTCTACGAGCAGTACTTC
CDR3aa: CASQGLYEQYF

abundance: -
v_gene: TRBV12-3/TRBV12-4
j_gene: TRBJ2-3
d_gene: -
CDR3nt: TGTGCCAGCAGTTGGGACGGTAACACAGATACGCAGTATTTT
CDR3aa: CASSWDGNTDTQYF

abundance: -
v_gene: TRBV27
j_gene: TRBJ1-5
d_gene: -
CDR3nt: TGTGCCAGCAGTTCAACGGCCTCCCGCAATCAGCCCCAGCATTTT
CDR3aa: CASSSTASRNQPQHF

abundance: few
v_gene: TRBV20-1
j_gene: TRBJ1-1
d_gene: -
CDR3nt: TGCAGTGCTAGAGTGCCTCCTCAAGGCACTGAAGCTTTCTTT
CDR3aa: CSARVPPQGTEAFF

abundance: -
v_gene: TRBV11-2
j_gene: TRBJ2-3
d_gene: TRBD2
CDR3nt: TGTGCCAGCAGCTTAGAAGGGACTAGCGGGTCCTTAGGGGATACGCAGTATTTT
CDR3aa: CASSLEGTSGSLGDTQYF

abundance: few
v_gene: TRBV6-7
j_gene: TRBJ1-1
d_gene: -
CDR3nt: TGTGCCAGCAGTTACTCGTACTACACTGAAGCTTTCTTT
CDR3aa: CASSYSYYTEAFF

abundance: -
v_gene: TRBV6-1
j_gene: TRBJ2-7
d_gene: TRBD2
CDR3nt: TGTGCCAGCAGTGAAAGCCTAGCGGGAGGGCCGAGGGAGCAGTACTTC
CDR3aa: CASSESLAGGPREQYF

abundance: -
v_gene: TRBV6-1
j_gene: TRBJ1-1
d_gene: -
CDR3nt: TGTGCCAGCAGGCGGACCGACATGAACACTGAAGCTTTCTTT
CDR3aa: CASRRTDMNTEAFF

abundance: -
v_gene: TRBV28
j_gene: TRBJ2-5
d_gene: -
CDR3nt: TGTGCCAGCAGCCCAGCCACGGGGCGGAGCCAAGAGACCCAGTACTTC
CDR3aa: CASSPATGRSQETQYF

abundance: -
v_gene: TRBV11-2
j_gene: TRBJ2-3
d_gene: -
CDR3nt: TGTGCCAGCAGCTTAAACGGCATCCGGACAGATACGCAGTATTTT
CDR3aa: CASSLNGIRTDTQYF

abundance: once
v_gene: TRBV7-9
j_gene: TRBJ1-1
d_gene: -
CDR3nt: TGTGCCAGCAGCCCCGCATTCACTGAAGCTTTCTTT
CDR3aa: CASSPAFTEAFF

abundance: -
v_gene: TRBV30
j_gene: TRBJ1-5
d_gene: -
CDR3nt: TGTGCCTGGAGACGACAGTCAGTTGGGTCGCCCCAGCATTTT
CDR3aa: CAWRRQSVGSPQHF

abundance: -
v_gene: TRBV30
j_gene: TRBJ1-2
d_gene: TRBD1
CDR3nt: TGTGCCTGGAGTGTACTCGACAGGGGGAATTATGGCTACACCTTC
CDR3aa: CAWSVLDRGNYGYTF

abundance: once
v_gene: TRBV9
j_gene: TRBJ2-5
d_gene: -
CDR3nt: TGTGCCAGCAGCGTAGACCCCCTCCAAGAGACCCAGTACTTC
CDR3aa: CASSVDPLQETQYF

abundance: -
v_gene: TRBV24-1
j_gene: TRBJ2-3
d_gene: TRBD2
CDR3nt: TGTGCCACCAGTGATTTGCAAGGACTAGCGAGTAGCACAGATACGCAGTATTTT
CDR3aa: CATSDLQGLASSTDTQYF

abundance: -
v_gene: TRBV7-2
j_gene: TRBJ2-3
d_gene: TRBD2
CDR3nt: TGTGCCAGCAGCTCTAGCGGTTACACAGATACGCAGTATTTT
CDR3aa: CASSSSGYTDTQYF